Below are 15 T cell receptor beta chains sequenced from a single sample in a study of early T cells in non-severe SARS-CoV-2 infection. TCRdb reprocessed the 5' RACE reads via MiXCR and lists one record per CDR3 protein. The data show about 33,000 distinct CDR3 sequences, with around 5.9% seen just once and 13% held by the top ten. The source material was whole blood. The receptors shown here come from an adult who was a healthcare worker with PCR-confirmed SARS-CoV-2 infection or an uninfected control (not recorded which).

This clonotype was seen ten or more times. The rearrangement uses TRBV13 and TRBJ1-5; maybe TRBD1 (5 bases). The germline CDR1 and CDR2 sequences are PRHDT and FYEKMQ (reference sequence). The CDR3 covers 14 residues. V was cut by 0 bases and J by 6 bases, with 9 bases left in between. CDR3 amino acids: CASSLGAGTQPQHF. The CDR3 nucleotides read TGTGCCAGCAGCTTAGGGGCAGGGACTCAGCCCCAGCATTTT.

The J gene is TRBJ1-6, the V gene TRBV6-1; TRBD1 is a possible D gene (5 bases). The CDR3 consists of 16 residues. Germline-derived CDR1 and CDR2 are MNHNS and SASEGT. Trimming pared 3 bases from V and 8 bases from J, leaving 17 bases between. The DNA of the CDR3 is TGTGCCAGCAGTGACCTGGGCGGGGGTTTGGATTCACCCCTCCACTTT. Translated: CASSDLGGGLDSPLHF.

With respect to this clonotype: A clone one base away is much larger, so this may be a read error. V and J are TRBV30 and TRBJ1-6; D remains ambiguous. CDR3 length: 12 amino acids. Germline CDR1 and CDR2: GTSNPN and SVGIG (reference sequence). The CDR3 is CARSVVDSPLHF. CDR3 in DNA: TGTGCCCGGAGTGTTGTGGATTCACCCCTCCACTTT.

This clonotype was observed at least ten times. V and J are TRBV7-2 and TRBJ2-3; 12 bases align to TRBD2. CDR1 is SGHTA and CDR2 is FQGNSA in the germline V gene. The CDR3 runs to 16 residues. Unmatched junction bases numbered 7, after V lost 5 bases and J lost 4 bases. CDR3 sequence (DNA): TGTGCCAGCAGCCTCGAAACTAGCGGGGGGTCAGATACGCAGTATTTT. Amino acid sequence: CASSLETSGGSDTQYF.

This clonotype was seen a few times. The chain has TRBV2 and TRBJ2-7; D is ambiguous. Germline assignment: CDR1 SNHLY and CDR2 FYNNEI. Trimming took 2 bases from V and 4 from J, leaving 9 bases between them. The CDR3 totals 13 residues. CDR3 sequence (DNA): TGTGCCAGCAGTGAATGGCAAACGTACGAGCAGTACTTC. Translation gives CASSEWQTYEQYF.

A few counts support this clonotype. The chain links TRBV7-9 to TRBJ2-1; TRBD1 matches at 7 bases. V lost 4 bases to trimming and J lost 5 bases; unmatched junction nucleotides: 11. This CDR3 contains 16 residues. Per the germline V gene, CDR1 is SEHNR and CDR2 is FQNEAQ (reference sequence). The CDR3 DNA follows: TGTGCCAGCAGCTCCCCCTCTGGGACAGACAACAATGAGCAGTTCTTC. It is translated as CASSSPSGTDNNEQFF.

This clonotype showed up many times. The chain couples TRBV3-1 to TRBJ2-4; D not certain. CDR1 is LGHDT and CDR2 is YNNKEL in the germline V gene (reference sequence). The CDR3 runs 15 residues. Trimming removed 0 bases at V and 2 bases at J, with 8 bases between. As DNA, the CDR3 is TGTGCCAGCAGCCAAGATCTGCTTACCAAAAACATTCAGTACTTC. Its protein product is CASSQDLLTKNIQYF.

This clonotype was seen ten or more times. The chain couples TRBV18 to TRBJ2-1; D might be TRBD1 (5 bases). Germline lookup yields CDR1 KGHSH and CDR2 LQKENI. This CDR3 is built from 12 residues. Deletions cut 6 bases from V and 8 bases from J, with 11 bases between. This CDR3 is CASSDSRDEQFF. The CDR3 DNA sequence: TGTGCCAGCTCCGACTCCAGGGATGAGCAGTTCTTC.

This clonotype has a count of ten or more. The chain combines TRBV4-3 with TRBJ2-1; D not resolved. Germline CDR1 reads LGHNA; CDR2 reads YSLEER. There are 13 residues in the CDR3. The V gene lost 0 bases and the J gene lost 6 bases, with 6 bases spanning the gap. In DNA, the CDR3 is TGCGCCAGCAGCCAAGATTACGCCAATGAGCAGTTCTTC. Protein: CASSQDYANEQFF.

This clonotype was seen at least ten times. This chain joins TRBV6-5 and TRBJ1-4, with D possibly being TRBD1 (5 bases). This CDR3 comprises 13 residues. In germline, CDR1 is MNHEY, CDR2 SVGAGI. V was cut by 5 bases and J by 10 bases, with 14 bases left in between. CDR3 bases: TGTGCCAGCAGTCGGGACCCAAGGGGAAAACTGTTTTTT. This sequence encodes CASSRDPRGKLFF.

This clonotype appeared many times. This sequence joins TRBV28 and TRBJ1-2; no reliable D call. The CDR3 sequence is 15 residues long. The ends were cut back, 2 bases at V and 2 bases at J, with 12 bases in the middle. CDR1 and CDR2 (germline): MDHEN, SYDVKM. The chain's CDR3 is CASSLSGGLNYGYTF. The CDR3 region has the DNA TGTGCCAGCAGTTTAAGTGGAGGGTTGAACTATGGCTACACCTTC.

This clonotype was detected ten times or more. The chain uses TRBV19 and TRBJ1-5, with D hard to call. The CDR3 has 14 amino acids. Germline CDR1 and CDR2: LNHDA and SQIVND (reference sequence). Trimming removed 5 bases from V and 0 bases from J, with 8 bases in between. The CDR3, as DNA: TGTGCCAGTAGTCGGAGGGATAGCAATCAGCCCCAGCATTTT. Its translation is CASSRRDSNQPQHF.

This clonotype occurred many times. This chain links TRBV14 with TRBJ2-3, with 11 bases fitting TRBD1. After removal of 1 base from V and 3 bases from J, the junction contained 3 bases not matched to a gene. The CDR3 spans 16 residues. Germline V gives CDR1 SGHDN, CDR2 FVKESK. CDR3 sequence reads: CASSQAGQGGTDTQYF. For the CDR3, the DNA is TGTGCCAGCAGCCAAGCGGGACAGGGGGGTACAGATACGCAGTATTTT.

V and J are TRBV12-3 or TRBV12-4 and TRBJ2-3, with 11 nucleotides matching TRBD2. The CDR3 has 17 residues. J gave up 4 bases and V 2 bases, and 8 bases lay outside the gene matches. The chain's CDR3 is CASSLRSSGGLADTQYF. CDR3 DNA sequence: TGTGCCAGCAGTTTACGATCTAGCGGGGGGTTGGCAGATACGCAGTATTTT.

This clonotype was recorded at least ten times. The chain couples TRBV9 to TRBJ2-1, with 9 positions matching TRBD2. The ends lost 4 bases at V and 5 bases at J; junction bases unmatched: 4. The CDR3 length is 14 residues. Looked up from germline, CDR1 is SGDLS and CDR2 is YYNGEE. DNA for the CDR3: TGTGCCAGCAGCCCGACTAGCGGTAACAATGAGCAGTTCTTC. Its translation: CASSPTSGNNEQFF.